This T cell receptor (beta chain) comes out of a study of identical twins. Overall study results and limits: Zero-insertion findings could be partly confounded by invariant cells (MAIT and iNKT cells).

Of note for this clonotype: What it recognizes is unknown.

One entry per CDR3 protein, called by TCRdb with MiXCR from the 5' RACE reads. In the table there are 450,000 or so distinct CDR3 sequences, 14% of which are singletons. V gave up 6 bases and J gave up 3 bases, with 12 bases separating them. This CDR3 region has 13 residues. Germline values: CDR1 MNHEY, CDR2 SVGEGT. These data also featured in a second study, about yellow fever vaccine responses in identical twins.

The receptor was derived from a woman under 30 in good health. The chain combines TRBV6-2 or TRBV6-3 with TRBJ2-7; weak D call: TRBD2 (5 bases). Source material: CD4+ T cells sorted from blood. Here the CDR3 reads CASRTYAGYEQYF. Written as DNA, the CDR3 is TGTGCCAGCAGAACTTATGCGGGCTACGAGCAGTACTTC.